Shown below are 13 T cell receptor beta chains from a single sample sequenced in a study of metastatic and nonmetastatic thyroid tumors. With MiXCR, TCRdb reprocessed the PCR reads. The table has tens of thousands of clones, 20% seen once. All patients reached thyroid surgery having received no treatment beforehand. The sample consisted of blood. The receptors here all came from a female donor with papillary thyroid cancer or a benign thyroid nodule (not recorded which). Some clones in this sample may be carry-over from other donors' samples.

The chain joins TRBV11-1 to TRBJ1-5; D is undetermined. The CDR3 is 17 residues long. Trimming cost V 5 bases and J 2 bases, with 19 bases left between them. Looked up from germline, CDR1 is SGHAT and CDR2 is FQDESV (reference sequence). CDR3 DNA: TGTGCCAGCAGCCCAGGACCGGAGAGACTTCGCAATCAGCCCCAGCATTTT. Translated: CASSPGPERLRNQPQHF.

This clone came up many times. In the same sample, other DNA sequences code for this CDR3. The chain combines TRBV24-1 with TRBJ2-1; 11 bases line up with TRBD2. Germline values: CDR1 KGHDR, CDR2 SFDVKD. The CDR3 consists of 17 residues. The V gene end was trimmed by 2 bases and the J gene end by 8 bases; junction bases not matched to a gene: 10. The CDR3 spells CATSDSLSGRAVDEQFF. The CDR3 DNA follows: TGTGCCACCAGTGATTCCCTTAGCGGGAGGGCCGTCGATGAGCAGTTCTTC.

J is TRBJ1-2 and V is TRBV11-2; no firm D call. The V gene's germline CDR1 is SGHAT and CDR2 FQNNGV. Trimming pared 1 base from V and 7 bases from J, leaving 10 bases between. The CDR3 runs 13 residues. CDR3 loop: CASSLVLGSGYTF. The CDR3 bases are TGTGCCAGCAGCTTAGTACTGGGAAGTGGCTACACCTTC.

This clone has a count of ten or more. The chain is built from TRBV30 and TRBJ2-7, with 7 positions matching TRBD1. V lost 4 bases and J lost 1; bases outside the gene matches: 10. Germline loops: CDR1 GTSNPN, CDR2 SVGIG (reference sequence). The CDR3 is 15 amino acids. The CDR3 protein is CAWIRGRGLSYEQYF. The CDR3 DNA is TGTGCCTGGATACGTGGCAGGGGGTTATCCTACGAGCAGTACTTC.

This clone was observed many times. This chain connects TRBV4-1 to TRBJ2-5; D is perhaps TRBD2 (5 bases). CDR3 size: 14 residues. In germline, CDR1 is MGHRA, CDR2 YSYEKL. V shed 1 base and J shed 1 base, with 7 bases lying between them. The CDR3 is CASSQGLLQETQYF. The CDR3 nucleotides are TGCGCCAGCAGCCAAGGACTACTCCAAGAGACCCAGTACTTC.

At least ten counts were recorded for this clone. The chain is built from TRBV20-1 and TRBJ1-2, with TRBD1 identical over 7 bases. CDR3 length equals 12 residues. Trimming at V came to 6 bases and at J to 6 bases, leaving 7 bases not matched to a gene. Germline lookup yields CDR1 DFQATT and CDR2 SNEGSKA (reference sequence). DNA of the CDR3: TGCAGTGCCGGGACAGCCCAGGATGGCTACACCTTC. Amino acids: CSAGTAQDGYTF.

At least ten counts were recorded for this clone. V gene TRBV29-1 combines with J gene TRBJ2-1, with D maybe TRBD2 (5 bases). Germline V gene sequence: CDR1 SQVTM, CDR2 ANQGSEA. The CDR3 contains 13 residues. Deletions cut 5 bases from V and 9 bases from J, with 17 bases between. The CDR3 DNA sequence: TGCAGCGTTACGAGGTCGCTGGAGGCTGAGCAGTTCTTC. Protein product: CSVTRSLEAEQFF.

This clone was recorded many times. The V call is TRBV20-1, the J call TRBJ2-5, with 7 positions matching TRBD2. The CDR3 has 12 residues. V trimming: 1 base; J trimming: 5 bases; junction bases outside the gene matches: 1. From germline, CDR1 is DFQATT and CDR2 SNEGSKA (reference sequence). The CDR3 DNA reads TGCAGTGCTAGAGTCGGGGGGGAGACCCAGTACTTC. The encoded protein is CSARVGGETQYF.

This clone was seen ten or more times. The V call is TRBV27, the J call TRBJ2-3, with 8 bases matching TRBD2. Germline V gene data show CDR1 as MNHEY and CDR2 as SMNVEV (reference sequence). V gave up 5 bases and J gave up 1 base; unmatched junction bases: 8. The CDR3 consists of 16 residues. The CDR3 loop is CASSTFPGGGTDTQYF. The CDR3 nucleotides read TGTGCCAGCAGTACATTTCCGGGAGGGGGCACAGATACGCAGTATTTT.

A word on this clone: Relative to the germline gene, one junction end is altered; a read error may explain this. The rearrangement links TRBV27 to TRBJ2-3; TRBD1 matches 10 bases. Germline CDR1 and CDR2: MNHEY and SMNVEV (reference sequence). The CDR3 consists of 14 residues. CDR3 region: CDSIQGQGKGTQYF. DNA of the CDR3: TGTGACAGCATTCAGGGACAGGGGAAGGGTACGCAGTATTTT.

This clone occurred a few times. A much larger clone is a single base away; this may be a read error. DNA of the CDR3: TGTGCCATCAGTGTCGGGAGCCACACAGATACGCAGTATTTT. Translated, it gives CAISVGSHTDTQYF. The chain joins TRBV24-1 to TRBJ2-3; TRBD2 might be the D (6 bases). The CDR3 consists of 14 residues. CDR1 is KGHDR, CDR2 SFDVKD, per germline.

This clone was counted at least ten times. This chain uses TRBV28 with TRBJ1-1; TRBD1 aligns across 8 bases. V gave up 1 base and J gave up 1 base; unmatched junction bases: 2. The CDR3 runs to 15 residues. Germline V gene sequence: CDR1 MDHEN, CDR2 SYDVKM. CDR3 sequence reads: CASSLLGQANTEAFF. The CDR3 DNA reads TGTGCCAGCAGTTTATTGGGACAGGCGAACACTGAAGCTTTCTTT.

This clone was observed at least ten times. The chain is built from TRBV2 and TRBJ1-4; D is uncertain. The length of the CDR3 is 14 residues. Germline assignment: CDR1 SNHLY and CDR2 FYNNEI. Trimming cost V 2 bases and J 5 bases, with 9 bases left between them. Written as DNA, the CDR3 is TGTGCCAGCAGTGAAATAAGAGGGAATGAAAAACTGTTTTTT. Its translation: CASSEIRGNEKLFF. The full variable domain, with the rest looked up from reference TRBV2 and TRBJ1-4, is EPEVTQTPSHQVTQMGQEVILRCVPISNHLYFYWYRQILGQKVEFLVSFYNNEISEKSEIFDDQFSVERPDGSNFTLKIRSTKLEDSAMYFCASSEIRGNEKLFFGSGTQLSVL.